A selection of T cell receptor beta chains follows, all from one sample in a study of spatial heterogeneity in lung cancer. MiXCR, applied by TCRdb to the 5' RACE reads, yields one record per CDR3 protein. The sample holds around 60,000 distinct CDR3 sequences, roughly 7.9% seen once. The material was PBMCs, obtained at surgery. All receptors come from a female donor with early-stage non-small cell lung cancer. The conserved cysteine and the conserved F or W are not part of the CDR3 here. Only some rows state a clone size, as once, few, many or a class for expanded clones.

>TRBJ2-5|few|TRBV6-2/TRBV6-3
ASSDTRGTGETQY
>TRBJ1-5|few|TRBV4-1
ASSPEAGSAQPQH
>TRBJ2-5|NA|TRBV6-5
ASSYKGRTQETQY
>TRBJ1-1|many|TRBV6-2/TRBV6-3
ASTQGTEAF
>TRBJ2-3|few|TRBV2
ASSDRWSGPDTQY
>TRBJ2-7|many|TRBV21-1
ASISDKGTGGYEQY
>TRBJ1-3|many|TRBV7-3
ASSATPGAGNTIY
>TRBJ1-5|NA|TRBV14
ASSQDGGSNQPQH
>TRBJ2-6|few|TRBV6-8
ASRETGMPHSGANVLT
>TRBJ2-6|NA|TRBV5-8
ASSPVQGAMGGANVLT
>TRBJ2-1|many|TRBV5-8
ASSLTQGSYNEQF
>TRBJ1-4|few|TRBV7-9
ASSASGGEKLF
>TRBJ1-2|many|TRBV7-8
ASSPNRVPTIANYGYT
>TRBJ1-5|few|TRBV18
ASSEDRGSQPQH
>TRBJ2-7|many|TRBV27
ASSFTSGYEQY
>TRBJ1-1|few|TRBV5-5
ASSGYVNTEAF
>TRBJ2-3|few|TRBV6-5
ASSARDPGSTDTQY
>TRBJ1-1|few|TRBV5-1
ASSLAGLPNTEAF
>TRBJ2-1|many|TRBV5-1
ASSLLQRSSYNEQF
>TRBJ1-1|many|TRBV12-3/TRBV12-4
ASLPDGLNTEAF
>TRBJ2-2|NA|TRBV5-6
ASSSLLAGERTGELF
>TRBJ2-3|NA|TRBV9
ASSVGGGPTDTQY
>TRBJ2-1|many|TRBV2
ASSEDSVSNEQF
>TRBJ1-1|NA|TRBV11-2
ASRNVLEAF
>TRBJ2-7|few|TRBV7-9
ASSLLGNYEQY
>TRBJ1-6|few|TRBV7-9
ASSLALSYTLGDNSPLH
>TRBJ2-1|many|TRBV7-9
ASSLVSYNEQF
>TRBJ2-2|few|TRBV7-3
ASRKDTGELF
>TRBJ2-1|many|TRBV3-1
ASSQGGQGGTSEQF
>TRBJ2-2|many|TRBV29-1
SVEAVNANTGELF
>TRBJ1-1|NA|TRBV28
ASSFRTANTEAF
>TRBJ1-4|few|TRBV3-1
ASSQDRDRGEKLF
>TRBJ1-6|few|TRBV12-3/TRBV12-4
ASSNSDSGSPLH
>TRBJ1-5|few|TRBV12-3/TRBV12-4
ASSLVGQRNQPQH
>TRBJ1-2|many|TRBV9
ASSGGIGGYT
>TRBJ2-2|NA|TRBV28
ASSALRGRAGELF
>TRBJ1-6|many|TRBV9
ASSVDQGGYNSPLH
>TRBJ2-1|NA|TRBV20-1
SARRDGSSYNEQF
>TRBJ2-2|few|TRBV6-4
ASRAGTGTGELF
>TRBJ1-6|NA|TRBV6-4
ASSPELRSSYNSPLH
>TRBJ1-4|many|TRBV10-3
AISPGGQTNEKLF
>TRBJ2-5|NA|TRBV9
ASSVEATGGAVTQY
>TRBJ2-7|NA|TRBV10-1
ASSESADKTY
>TRBJ2-1|many|TRBV5-1
ASSSRTSGGAGEQF
>TRBJ2-1|many|TRBV7-9
ASSFDNGEQF
>TRBJ1-4|few|TRBV28
ASSPPPGQGALTNEKLF
>TRBJ2-1|few|TRBV12-3/TRBV12-4
ASRFRSLLAGGINEQF
>TRBJ2-7|many|TRBV5-5
ASSLDTGNYEQY
>TRBJ2-1|once|TRBV19
ASSNRNEQF
>TRBJ2-5|many|TRBV7-9
ASSRSWDSQETQY
>TRBJ2-6|many|TRBV29-1
SVAGDVSGANVLT
>TRBJ1-5|many|TRBV3-1
ASSQVYGGNQPQH
>TRBJ2-5|NA|TRBV6-6
ASSYGRVRGKETQY